A single sample gave rise to the 21 T cell receptor beta chains below, sequenced in a study of blood T cells in healthy people across ages. A sample-barcoded 5' primer and a J-beta primer mix were used in a second PCR of roughly 7 to 11 cycles. TCRdb redid the calling of the 5' RACE reads with MiXCR, one entry per CDR3 protein. The repertoire has 650,000 to 900,000 distinct CDR3 sequences, 62% of them found once; the top ten carry 25% to 35%. Sequencing was done on a sample of blood. These receptors originate from a man aged 25 to 40 in good health.

CDR3: CASSEGSGQYF. The CDR3 bases are TGTGCCAGCAGTGAGGGATCCGGTCAGTACTTC. The chain links TRBV25-1 to TRBJ2-4; D unclear. Germline-derived CDR1 and CDR2 are MGHDK and SYGVNS. V was pared by 3 bases and J by 12 bases, with 9 bases between. The CDR3 covers 11 residues.

The chain is built from TRBV7-2 and TRBJ2-7, with 11 bases fitting TRBD2. This CDR3 contains 15 residues. CDR1 is SGHTA and CDR2 is FQGNSA in the germline V gene. The J segment lost 0 bases and the V segment lost 4 bases, leaving 2 bases of the junction unmatched. Written as DNA, the CDR3 is TGTGCCAGCAGCTCGACTAGCGGGGCCTCCTACGAGCAGTACTTC. The encoded protein is CASSSTSGASYEQYF.

This chain uses TRBV6-1 with TRBJ2-1, with a possible D match to TRBD2 (6 bases). This CDR3 is 16 amino acids long. The V end was cut by 2 bases, the J end by 3 bases, with 14 bases between. From germline, CDR1 is MNHNS and CDR2 SASEGT. The chain's CDR3 is CASSEYRGGGYNEQFF. The CDR3 DNA reads as TGTGCCAGCAGTGAATATAGGGGAGGCGGCTACAATGAGCAGTTCTTC.

The sample holds one count of this clonotype. V usage is TRBV4-3 and J usage is TRBJ2-1, with unresolved D. Matching the DNA end better, TRBJ2-7 makes the J call doubtful. This CDR3 region has 17 residues. CDR1 and CDR2 (germline): LGHNA, YSLEER. Here the CDR3 reads CASSQDPSWTGNNEQYF. For the CDR3, the DNA is TGCGCCAGCAGCCAAGACCCGAGTTGGACGGGTAACAATGAGCAGTACTTC.

This clonotype was picked up a small number of times. The rearrangement uses TRBV5-4 and TRBJ2-7; TRBD1 agrees at 9 bases. Trimming cost V 5 bases and J 3 bases; bases outside gene matches: 3. This CDR3 contains 13 residues. Looked up from germline, CDR1 is SGHNT and CDR2 is YYREEE (reference sequence). The CDR3 sequence: CASRGDRDYEQYF. The CDR3 nucleotides read TGTGCCAGCAGAGGGGACAGGGACTACGAGCAGTACTTC.

This sequence joins TRBV12-3 or TRBV12-4 and TRBJ2-1, with TRBD2 identical over 7 bases. CDR3 length equals 12 residues. The J segment lost 12 bases and the V segment lost 7 bases, leaving 9 bases of the junction unmatched. The CDR3 spells CASNQRAGLQFF. The CDR3 coding sequence is TGTGCCAGCAATCAAAGAGCGGGGTTGCAGTTCTTC.

The chain recombines TRBV6-5 with TRBJ2-7, with 12 bases aligning to TRBD2. After removal of 7 bases from V and 3 bases from J, the junction contained 7 bases not matched to a gene. Germline CDR1 and CDR2: MNHEY and SVGAGI. The CDR3 contains 15 residues. CDR3 residues: CASKPGLAGHYEQYF. The CDR3 coding sequence is TGTGCCAGCAAACCGGGACTAGCGGGCCACTACGAGCAGTACTTC.

This clonotype was observed a handful of times. This chain uses TRBV11-3 with TRBJ2-3; 7 nucleotides align to TRBD1. CDR3 size: 14 residues. CDR1 is SGHNT, CDR2 YENEEA, per germline. V shed 7 bases, J shed 1 base, and the junction held 5 bases outside the gene matches. CDR3 in DNA: TGTGCCAGCACCAAGCAGGGGGGCACAGATACGCAGTATTTT. Its translation is CASTKQGGTDTQYF.

This chain joins TRBV6-5 and TRBJ2-7; D is possibly TRBD2 (6 bases). The CDR3 extends over 14 amino acids. The V gene lost 0 bases and the J gene lost 3 bases, with 9 bases spanning the gap. Germline lookup yields CDR1 MNHEY and CDR2 SVGAGI. The CDR3 here is CASSYSRGIYEQYF. The CDR3 region has the DNA TGTGCCAGCAGTTACTCTCGGGGGATCTACGAGCAGTACTTC.

In nucleotides, the CDR3 is TGTGCCAGCAGCACCGGGGTAGCGGGGTACACAGATACGCAGTATTTT. Translated: CASSTGVAGYTDTQYF. The V gene is TRBV7-9, the J gene TRBJ2-3; 8 nucleotides line up with TRBD2. The V gene's germline CDR1 is SEHNR and CDR2 FQNEAQ (reference sequence). The CDR3 length is 16 residues. J was trimmed by 2 bases and V by 5 bases; bases with no gene match: 9. Variable domain in full (rest from reference TRBV7-9 and TRBJ2-3): DTGVSQNPRHKITKRGQNVTFRCDPISEHNRLYWYRQTLGQGPEFLTYFQNEAQLEKSRLLSDRFSAERPKGSFSTLEIQRTEQGDSAMYLCASSTGVAGYTDTQYFGPGTRLTVL.

In its sample, this clonotype was seen once. The chain recombines TRBV7-2 with TRBJ2-3, with a possible D match to TRBD2 (6 bases). CDR1 is SGHTA and CDR2 is FQGNSA in the germline V gene. This CDR3 comprises 14 residues. V lost 3 bases to trimming and J lost 6 bases, with 13 bases between them. The CDR3 bases are TGTGCCAGCAGCTTGACTAGAGGTGGGGATACGCAGTATTTT. Protein product: CASSLTRGGDTQYF.

This rearrangement joins TRBV7-2 to TRBJ2-7; 9 bases agree with TRBD2. Trimming at V came to 4 bases and at J to 2 bases, leaving 6 bases not matched to a gene. The CDR3 contains 15 residues. CDR1 and CDR2 (germline): SGHTA, FQGNSA. The CDR3 DNA sequence: TGTGCCAGCAGCTACGCAGCGGGGGGCGCCTACGAGCAGTACTTC. This sequence encodes CASSYAAGGAYEQYF.

As to this clonotype: Sequence at one end of the junction differs from germline and may be a read error. The J gene is TRBJ2-1, the V gene TRBV12-3 or TRBV12-4; D tentatively reads TRBD1 or TRBD2 (6 bases each). This CDR3 has 14 residues. In DNA form, the CDR3 reads TGTGTCAGCAGTTTACAGGGAGGAGGCAATGAGCAGTTCTTC. Translated, it gives CVSSLQGGGNEQFF.

This clonotype was seen more than once but under ten times. This chain links TRBV6-2 or TRBV6-3 with TRBJ2-6, with D unresolved. Between the trimmed V and J ends, which lost 5 bases and 0 bases, there was a span of 8 bases. The CDR3 spans 15 residues. Germline-derived CDR1 and CDR2 are MNHEY and SVGEGT. The CDR3, as DNA: TGTGCCAGCAGTGGACCTACCTCTGGGGCCAACGTCCTGACTTTC. This gives the protein CASSGPTSGANVLTF.

This clonotype was counted between two and nine times. The rearrangement links TRBV5-5 to TRBJ1-4, with a possible D match to TRBD1 (5 bases). CDR1 SGHKS and CDR2 YYEKEE come from the germline V gene (reference sequence). The CDR3 is 14 residues long. V gave up 3 bases and J gave up 5 bases, with 11 bases separating them. CDR3 DNA: TGTGCCAGCAGCTCCGGGACGGTGAATGAAAAACTGTTTTTT. It encodes CASSSGTVNEKLFF.

The rearrangement joins TRBV5-1 to TRBJ1-5, with 7 nucleotides matching TRBD1. Losses at the gene ends were 3 bases for V and 0 bases for J; bases not matched to a gene: 3. This CDR3 has 15 residues. CDR1 is SGHRS and CDR2 is YFSETQ in the germline V gene. DNA of the CDR3: TGCGCCAGCAGCTGGGACAGTGATAGCAATCAGCCCCAGCATTTT. Translating it yields CASSWDSDSNQPQHF.

V gene TRBV7-2 combines with J gene TRBJ2-7; D not resolved. Trimming took 0 bases from V and 2 from J, leaving 11 bases between them. Germline loops: CDR1 SGHTA, CDR2 FQGNSA. The CDR3 spans 15 residues. CDR3 residues: CASSLAAAPAYEQYF. In nucleotides, the CDR3 is TGTGCCAGCAGCTTAGCAGCCGCGCCAGCCTACGAGCAGTACTTC.

The chain joins TRBV3-1 to TRBJ2-5; D is ambiguous. Germline V CDR1 and CDR2: LGHDT, YNNKEL (reference sequence). The length of the CDR3 is 16 residues. V lost 1 base to trimming and J lost 3 bases, with 15 bases between them. The CDR3 DNA follows: TGTGCCAGCAGCCAAGGGCCGGAAACTCAAAAAGAGACCCAGTACTTC. It is translated as CASSQGPETQKETQYF.

A single count supports this clonotype. This chain joins TRBV14 and TRBJ2-3; maybe TRBD1 (5 bases). This CDR3 region has 16 residues. Germline CDR1 is SGHDN and CDR2 is FVKESK. V lost 2 bases, J lost 2 bases, and 14 bases lay in between. This CDR3 is CASSQLIGDPTDTQYF. The DNA of the CDR3 is TGTGCCAGCAGCCAACTAATAGGGGATCCCACAGATACGCAGTATTTT. Full variable domain (remainder filled in from reference TRBV14 and TRBJ2-3): EAGVTQFPSHSVIEKGQTVTLRCDPISGHDNLYWYRRVMGKEIKFLLHFVKESKQDESGMPNNRFLAERTGGTYSTLKVQPAELEDSGVYFCASSQLIGDPTDTQYFGPGTRLTVL.

This chain connects TRBV7-3 to TRBJ2-7; perhaps D is TRBD1 or TRBD2 (6 bases each). Deletions cut 10 bases from V and 3 bases from J, with 25 bases between. The CDR3 runs 16 residues. The germline CDR1 and CDR2 sequences are SGHTA and FQGTGA. The CDR3 bases are TGTGCCATCCTCTTTGGGGTCTTAGGGGGGAGCTACGAGCAGTACTTC. Translating it yields CAILFGVLGGSYEQYF.

The rearrangement links TRBV12-3 or TRBV12-4 to TRBJ2-1; 10 bases align to TRBD1. The CDR3 extends over 16 amino acids. Trimming at V came to 4 bases and at J to 5 bases, leaving 8 bases not matched to a gene. CDR3 residues: CASSSLGTGVNNEQFF. CDR3 nucleotides: TGTGCCAGCAGTTCTCTCGGGACAGGGGTCAACAATGAGCAGTTCTTC.